The 27 T cell receptor beta chains presented below share a single source sample, sequenced in a study of T cells in Graves' hyperthyroidism and ophthalmopathy. Regions amplified from RNA transcripts were the TCR beta CDR3 regions. A set of HTBI primers served as the primers for a first-round RT-PCR of the TCR CDR3. MiXCR, applied by TCRdb to the multiplex PCR reads, yields one record per CDR3 protein. The sample has about 610,000 distinct CDR3 sequences; 14% to 15% are singletons. The sample consisted of blood. These receptors all come from a woman between 35 and 50 years old with Graves' ophthalmopathy.

This clonotype came up many times. The V call is TRBV19, the J call TRBJ2-2; 8 nucleotides align to TRBD2. The CDR3 covers 16 residues. J was trimmed by 8 bases and V by 0 bases; bases with no gene match: 8. CDR1 and CDR2 from the germline V gene are LNHDA and SQIVND (reference sequence). CDR3: CASSIDGPAGVGELFF. The CDR3 nucleotides are TGTGCCAGTAGTATAGATGGGCCAGCGGGAGTAGGGGAGCTGTTTTTT. The full variable domain, with the rest looked up from reference TRBV19 and TRBJ2-2, is DGGITQSPKYLFRKEGQNVTLSCEQNLNHDAMYWYRQDPGQGLRLIYYSQIVNDFQKGDIAEGYSVSREKKESFPLTVTSAQKNPTAFYLCASSIDGPAGVGELFFGEGSRLTVL.

This clonotype was counted many times. V gene TRBV28 combines with J gene TRBJ2-7; the D is unclear. CDR1 is MDHEN, CDR2 SYDVKM, per germline. CDR3 length: 14 residues. Between the trimmed V and J ends, which lost 1 base and 5 bases, there was a span of 12 bases. CDR3 loop: CASSLSQMGNEQYF. CDR3 nucleotides: TGTGCCAGCAGTTTATCACAGATGGGGAACGAGCAGTACTTC.

There are many counts of this clonotype. The chain couples TRBV6-2 or TRBV6-3 to TRBJ1-5, with a weak D call TRBD1 (5 bases). V was trimmed by 1 base and J by 0 bases, leaving 7 bases between them. Looked up from germline, CDR1 is MNHEY and CDR2 is SVGEGT. This CDR3 spans 15 amino acids. The chain's CDR3 is CASSYFRASNQPQHF. The CDR3 DNA follows: TGTGCCAGCAGTTACTTCAGGGCTAGCAATCAGCCCCAGCATTTT.

The genes are TRBV5-5 and TRBJ2-7; 8 nucleotides align to TRBD1. Germline CDR1 is SGHKS and CDR2 is YYEKEE (reference sequence). The CDR3 sequence is 14 residues long. The V gene end was trimmed by 6 bases and the J gene end by 1 base; junction bases not matched to a gene: 6. CDR3 protein: CASNQGAISYEQYF. In DNA form, the CDR3 reads TGTGCCAGCAACCAGGGGGCGATTTCCTACGAGCAGTACTTC.

The V gene is TRBV7-8, the J gene TRBJ2-7; a weak D match, TRBD2 (7 bases). The CDR3 is 14 amino acids. V gave up 5 bases and J gave up 2 bases, with 13 bases separating them. The V gene's germline CDR1 is SGHVS and CDR2 FQNEAQ. Here the CDR3 DNA reads TGTGCCAGCAGCCCCGTCGGGGGGCCCTACGAGCAGTACTTC. This encodes CASSPVGGPYEQYF.

The rearrangement links TRBV19 to TRBJ2-2, with 10 bases matching TRBD1. The germline gives CDR1 LNHDA, CDR2 SQIVND (reference sequence). The ends lost 3 bases at V and 7 bases at J; junction bases unmatched: 8. The CDR3 contains 16 residues. CDR3 sequence: CASSMVDRGLVGELFF. For the CDR3, the DNA is TGTGCCAGTAGTATGGTCGACAGGGGGCTGGTCGGGGAGCTGTTTTTT.

In this sample, this clonotype turned up many times. The rearrangement joins TRBV12-3 or TRBV12-4 to TRBJ2-7, with D perhaps TRBD1 (6 bases). V gave up 2 bases and J gave up 6 bases, with 11 bases separating them. The CDR3 runs to 13 residues. CDR3 coding DNA: TGTGCCAGCAGTTTATCAACAGGGACCGAGCAGTACTTC. Its translation is CASSLSTGTEQYF.

V usage is TRBV12-3 or TRBV12-4 and J usage is TRBJ1-5, with D unresolved. The CDR3 loop spans 15 amino acids. The V gene lost 5 bases and the J gene lost 7 bases, with 18 bases spanning the gap. In DNA, the CDR3 is TGTGCCAGCAGTATCGGGGATCGGGAAAACCAGCCCCAGCATTTT. Its translation: CASSIGDRENQPQHF.

This clonotype was found many times. A junction boundary mismatches the germline segment, possibly from a read error. The chain combines TRBV28 with TRBJ2-7; possibly TRBD1 for D (6 bases). This CDR3 has 14 amino acids. Germline V lookup: CDR1 MDHEN, CDR2 SYDVKM. DNA for the CDR3: TGTGCCACGACTGGACAGCCTCGTTTATACGAGCAGTGCTTC. This gives the protein CATTGQPRLYEQCF.

This clonotype has at least ten counts. This CDR3 reads CASSYSSGSWGINYGYTF. In DNA, the CDR3 is TGTGCCAGCAGTTACTCGTCTGGTTCGTGGGGGATTAACTATGGCTACACCTTC. The rearrangement links TRBV6-2 or TRBV6-3 to TRBJ1-2; weak D call: TRBD1 (5 bases). CDR1 and CDR2 (germline): MNHEY, SVGEGT. The CDR3 has 18 amino acids. Trimming stripped 0 bases from V and 1 base from J, with 18 bases between.

The chain employs TRBV6-1 and TRBJ2-4; D unresolved. Germline CDR1 is MNHNS and CDR2 is SASEGT. V was pared by 5 bases and J by 8 bases, with 19 bases between. The CDR3 is 15 residues long. The CDR3 here is CASSLAEPRRDIQYF. The CDR3 DNA sequence: TGTGCCAGCAGTCTCGCCGAGCCCCGAAGGGACATTCAGTACTTC.

At least ten counts were recorded for this clonotype. This rearrangement joins TRBV6-2 or TRBV6-3 to TRBJ2-7, with TRBD1 matching 12 bases. The CDR3 totals 13 residues. V was pared by 4 bases and J by 6 bases, with 1 base of the junction left unmatched. CDR1 and CDR2 from the germline V gene are MNHEY and SVGEGT. The CDR3 reads CASSWDRGPEQYF. The CDR3, as DNA: TGTGCCAGCAGTTGGGACAGGGGGCCCGAGCAGTACTTC.

This clonotype was seen repeatedly, ten times or more. The J gene is TRBJ1-5, the V gene TRBV15, with 7 bases identical to TRBD1. This CDR3 has 14 amino acids. Trimming at V came to 1 base and at J to 7 bases, leaving 4 bases not matched to a gene. Germline V gene sequence: CDR1 LNHNV, CDR2 YYDKDF (reference sequence). The CDR3 region has the DNA TGTGCCACCAGCAGAGGACAGGGATGGCAGCCCCAGCATTTT. Translated, it gives CATSRGQGWQPQHF. Drawing the rest from reference TRBV15 and TRBJ1-5, the complete variable domain is DAMVIQNPRYQVTQFGKPVTLSCSQTLNHNVMYWYQQKSSQAPKLLFHYYDKDFNNEADTPDNFQSRRPNTSFCFLDIRSPGLGDTAMYLCATSRGQGWQPQHFGDGTRLSIL.

This clonotype occurred a few times. The J gene is TRBJ1-1, the V gene TRBV27; weak D call: TRBD1 (5 bases). Trimming took 3 bases from V and 0 from J, leaving 17 bases between them. Germline loops: CDR1 MNHEY, CDR2 SMNVEV (reference sequence). The CDR3 extends over 17 amino acids. The CDR3 region has the DNA TGTGCCAGCAGTTTTGCAGGGAGGGCACCGATGAACACTGAAGCTTTCTTT. Translation gives CASSFAGRAPMNTEAFF.

The table lists this clonotype with many counts. CDR3 protein: CASSPRPDLLYQPQHF. The CDR3 region has the DNA TGTGCCAGCAGTCCCCGGCCGGACCTTCTGTATCAGCCCCAGCATTTT. The chain is built from TRBV27 and TRBJ1-5; D is uncertain. V was trimmed by 5 bases and J by 5 bases, leaving 19 bases between them. Germline assignment: CDR1 MNHEY and CDR2 SMNVEV (reference sequence). This CDR3 is 16 amino acids long.

V gene TRBV30 combines with J gene TRBJ1-3, with 8 bases fitting TRBD1. Looked up from germline, CDR1 is GTSNPN and CDR2 is SVGIG (reference sequence). V trimming: 5 bases; J trimming: 2 bases; junction bases outside the gene matches: 2. The CDR3 loop spans 13 amino acids. CDR3 sequence (DNA): TGTGCCTGGGGGACAGGCGCTGGAAACACCATATATTTT. This encodes CAWGTGAGNTIYF.

This clonotype occurred many times. V and J are TRBV29-1 and TRBJ2-2; TRBD2 matches 9 bases. The germline V gene encodes CDR1 SQVTM and CDR2 ANQGSEA. The CDR3 runs to 14 residues. With 7 bases clipped from V and 4 bases from J, the junction kept 7 bases outside the gene matches. The CDR3 reads CSANSGSGTGELFF. DNA of the CDR3: TGCAGCGCCAATAGCGGGAGCGGCACCGGGGAGCTGTTTTTT.

The V gene is TRBV7-9, the J gene TRBJ1-5; D remains ambiguous. The V end was cut by 2 bases, the J end by 7 bases, with 6 bases between. The V gene's germline CDR1 is SEHNR and CDR2 FQNEAQ (reference sequence). The CDR3 sequence is 12 residues long. The CDR3 coding sequence is TGTGCCAGCAGCTTAAGGGAGCAGCCCCAGCATTTT. This encodes CASSLREQPQHF.

This chain connects TRBV12-3 or TRBV12-4 to TRBJ2-7; TRBD1 aligns across 10 bases. The J segment lost 2 bases and the V segment lost 6 bases, leaving 7 bases of the junction unmatched. There are 15 residues in the CDR3. The CDR3 sequence is CASRPGTGDTYEQYF. The DNA for the CDR3 is TGTGCCAGCAGACCCGGGACAGGGGACACCTACGAGCAGTACTTC.

This clonotype was detected many times. The rearrangement joins TRBV12-3 or TRBV12-4 to TRBJ2-5, with 11 positions matching TRBD2. The CDR3 has 16 residues. The trim removed 3 bases at V and 4 bases at J, leaving 7 bases unmatched. CDR3 sequence (DNA): TGTGCCAGCAGTTTTTACGGTACTAGCGGGGGAGAGACCCAGTACTTC. Protein: CASSFYGTSGGETQYF.

On this clonotype itself: Mismatch with germline at one junction end may stem from a read error. The chain uses TRBV25-1 and TRBJ2-7, with no clear D. The CDR3 sequence is 14 residues long. CDR1 MGHDK and CDR2 SYGVNS come from the germline V gene. This CDR3 is CASSDFVLSYGQYF. The CDR3 nucleotides read TGTGCCAGCAGTGACTTTGTACTATCCTACGGGCAGTACTTC.

The V and J genes are TRBV18 and TRBJ2-2, with D possibly being TRBD1 or TRBD2 (5 bases each). CDR3 length: 19 residues. Trimming removed 6 bases at V and 0 bases at J, with 23 bases between. From germline, CDR1 is KGHSH and CDR2 LQKENI. This CDR3 reads CASSLPGPGTLANTGELFF. The CDR3 DNA sequence: TGTGCCAGCTCGTTACCAGGGCCGGGGACGCTCGCGAACACCGGGGAGCTGTTTTTT.

This clonotype was counted a few times. The CDR3 coding sequence is TGTGCCAGCAGTTCCTTAGGGACAGGGATGGCTTTCTTT. Translating it yields CASSSLGTGMAFF. This rearrangement joins TRBV12-3 or TRBV12-4 to TRBJ1-1; 9 nucleotides align to TRBD1. The CDR3 runs 13 residues. With 4 bases clipped from V and 11 bases from J, the junction kept 8 bases outside the gene matches.

This clonotype was picked up many times. The chain recombines TRBV20-1 with TRBJ2-7; D possibly uses TRBD1 or TRBD2 (5 bases each). CDR1 is DFQATT and CDR2 is SNEGSKA in the germline V gene (reference sequence). CDR3 size: 16 residues. The V end was cut by 6 bases, the J end by 2 bases, with 23 bases between. This CDR3 is CSADSVERTRAYEQYF. DNA for the CDR3: TGCAGTGCCGACAGCGTGGAACGGACGCGGGCCTACGAGCAGTACTTC.

This chain uses TRBV7-2 with TRBJ2-5; 7 bases match TRBD2. There are 16 residues in the CDR3. V gave up 5 bases and J gave up 5 bases; unmatched junction bases: 14. Germline lookup yields CDR1 SGHTA and CDR2 FQGNSA. The CDR3 region has the DNA TGTGCCAGCAGCCGAAGTTGGGGGAGGGAGGAGGAGACCCAGTACTTC. The encoded protein is CASSRSWGREEETQYF.

V gene TRBV19 combines with J gene TRBJ2-6, with D maybe TRBD2 (6 bases). V was trimmed by 7 bases and J by 0 bases, leaving 16 bases between them. Germline V gene sequence: CDR1 LNHDA, CDR2 SQIVND (reference sequence). This CDR3 has 17 amino acids. CDR3 residues: CASTMGLHSSGANVLTF. CDR3 nucleotides: TGTGCCAGTACCATGGGACTCCATAGCTCTGGGGCCAACGTCCTGACTTTC.

The sample holds many counts of this clonotype. The chain has TRBV4-1 and TRBJ2-7; possibly TRBD1 for D (5 bases). Germline lookup yields CDR1 MGHRA and CDR2 YSYEKL. Trimming removed 7 bases from V and 3 bases from J, with 10 bases in between. This CDR3 is 12 amino acids long. The CDR3 DNA is TGCGCCAGCAAAGCCCAGGGCTACGAGCAGTACTTC. Translated, it gives CASKAQGYEQYF.